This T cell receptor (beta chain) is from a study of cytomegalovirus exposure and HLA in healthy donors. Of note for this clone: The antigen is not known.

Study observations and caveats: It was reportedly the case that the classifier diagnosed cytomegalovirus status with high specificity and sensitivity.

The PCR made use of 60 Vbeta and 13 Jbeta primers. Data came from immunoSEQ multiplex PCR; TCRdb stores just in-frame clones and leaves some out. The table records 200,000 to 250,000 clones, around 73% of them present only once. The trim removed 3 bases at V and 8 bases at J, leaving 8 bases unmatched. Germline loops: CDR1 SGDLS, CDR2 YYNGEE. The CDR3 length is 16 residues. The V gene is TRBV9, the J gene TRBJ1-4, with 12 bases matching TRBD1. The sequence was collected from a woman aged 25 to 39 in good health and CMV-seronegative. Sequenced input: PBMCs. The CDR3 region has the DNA TGTGCCAGCAGCGCAGAGAGGGACAGGGGGCAGGAAAAACTGTTTTTT. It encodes CASSAERDRGQEKLFF.